Following are 26 T cell receptor beta chains from one sample sequenced in a study of T cells in narcolepsy. TCRdb's table, derived via immunoSEQ multiplex PCR, lists solely in-frame clones and lacks some. The sample has over 25,000 clones, 70% to 80% seen once. The specimen sequenced was CD45RA- memory CD4+ T cells from PBMCs. Every receptor here comes from a human donor with narcolepsy.

The CDR3 DNA follows: TGTGCCAGCAGCTTGGGAGGGGGCCAGTTCAGGGAGACCCAGTACTTC. It codes for CASSLGGGQFRETQYF. This chain connects TRBV5-6 to TRBJ2-5, with 7 positions matching TRBD1. Germline V gene sequence: CDR1 SGHDT, CDR2 YYEEEE. The CDR3 has 16 residues. Trimming took 0 bases from V and 5 from J; bases not matched to a gene: 10.

The genes are TRBV18 and TRBJ1-1; no reliable D call. Germline assignment: CDR1 KGHSH and CDR2 LQKENI. The CDR3 consists of 15 residues. V was pared by 1 base and J by 3 bases, with 12 bases between. CDR3 nucleotides: TGTGCCAGCTCACCACTGCCGGGAGACGACACTGAAGCTTTCTTT. Translated: CASSPLPGDDTEAFF.

J is TRBJ1-6 and V is TRBV27, with 7 nucleotides matching TRBD1. Unmatched junction bases numbered 18, after V lost 3 bases and J lost 4 bases. The germline V gene encodes CDR1 MNHEY and CDR2 SMNVEV (reference sequence). This CDR3 region has 20 residues. CDR3 sequence (DNA): TGTGCCAGCAGTTTGGGTAGGACCGGAACAGGGGCGGATTATAATTCACCCCTCCACTTT. Protein sequence: CASSLGRTGTGADYNSPLHF.

The chain carries TRBV5-6 and TRBJ1-5, with 7 bases matching TRBD1. The CDR3 runs 16 residues. CDR1 and CDR2 from the germline V gene are SGHDT and YYEEEE. The V and J ends lost 2 bases and 2 bases, in that order; junction bases with no gene match: 7. The CDR3 DNA sequence: TGTGCCAGCAGCTTACAGGGGTTCGTGGGCAATCAGCCCCAGCATTTT. Its protein is CASSLQGFVGNQPQHF.

V is TRBV6-5 and J is TRBJ1-4; 12 bases are shared with TRBD1. CDR3 length: 15 amino acids. The germline V gene encodes CDR1 MNHEY and CDR2 SVGAGI. The V and J ends lost 6 bases and 6 bases, in that order; junction bases with no gene match: 5. The CDR3 loop reads CASRQGQGAYEKLFF. CDR3 bases: TGTGCCAGCAGACAGGGACAGGGGGCCTATGAAAAACTGTTTTTT.

The chain links TRBV28 to TRBJ1-2, with 10 bases aligning to TRBD1. The CDR3 is 14 amino acids. Unmatched junction bases numbered 3, after V lost 4 bases and J lost 4 bases. From germline, CDR1 is MDHEN and CDR2 SYDVKM. CDR3 bases: TGTGCCAGCAGTTCGGGACAGGGGACCTATGGCTACACCTTC. It encodes CASSSGQGTYGYTF.

The rearrangement links TRBV14 to TRBJ1-1; D call uncertain. Trimming removed 0 bases at V and 5 bases at J, with 13 bases between. Germline values: CDR1 SGHDN, CDR2 FVKESK. The CDR3 loop spans 15 amino acids. The CDR3 region is CASSQDADGRTEAFF. The CDR3 DNA is TGTGCCAGCAGCCAAGATGCGGATGGGAGAACTGAAGCTTTCTTT.

This rearrangement joins TRBV29-1 to TRBJ1-1, with 11 bases identical to TRBD1. Germline-derived CDR1 and CDR2 are SQVTM and ANQGSEA. This CDR3 contains 15 residues. CDR3 protein: CNARTGGGGSTEAFF. The CDR3 bases are TGCAACGCTAGGACAGGGGGCGGTGGGAGCACTGAAGCTTTCTTT.

This chain uses TRBV5-1 with TRBJ1-2; 9 bases map to TRBD1. Germline trimming cut 0 bases from V and 6 bases from J; bases unmatched to any gene: 9. Germline V gene lookup returns CDR1 SGHRS and CDR2 YFSETQ. This CDR3 spans 16 amino acids. The CDR3 loop reads CASSLDAGTGINGYTF. In DNA form, the CDR3 reads TGCGCCAGCAGCTTGGATGCCGGGACAGGGATCAATGGCTACACCTTC. Full variable domain (missing parts from reference TRBV5-1 and TRBJ1-2): KAGVTQTPRYLIKTRGQQVTLSCSPISGHRSVSWYQQTPGQGLQFLFEYFSETQRNKGNFPGRFSGRQFSNSRSEMNVSTLELGDSALYLCASSLDAGTGINGYTFGSGTRLTVV.

The chain uses TRBV6-5 and TRBJ1-4; 9 bases fit TRBD1. This CDR3 contains 16 residues. The V and J ends lost 4 bases and 4 bases, in that order; junction bases with no gene match: 7. Germline CDR1 is MNHEY and CDR2 is SVGAGI. CDR3 DNA sequence: TGTGCCAGCAGTTCCTCCGGGACAGGGAATAATGAAAAACTGTTTTTT. Residues: CASSSSGTGNNEKLFF.

This clone showed up just once. This chain links TRBV2 with TRBJ2-7, with D possibly being TRBD1 or TRBD2 (5 bases each). Germline-derived CDR1 and CDR2 are SNHLY and FYNNEI. The CDR3 runs 12 residues. V was cut by 6 bases and J by 9 bases, with 15 bases left in between. The CDR3 here is CASRTIGATQYF. The CDR3 bases are TGTGCCAGCAGAACTATCGGGGCGACGCAGTACTTC.

The chain combines TRBV5-6 with TRBJ2-5; D call uncertain. Trimming stripped 3 bases from V and 4 bases from J, with 7 bases between. CDR3 size: 12 residues. Germline CDR1 SGHDT, CDR2 YYEEEE. The CDR3 DNA follows: TGTGCCAGCAGCTGGGCCGCAGAGACCCAGTACTTC. It yields the protein CASSWAAETQYF.

This chain joins TRBV6-5 and TRBJ1-1, with 9 bases lining up with TRBD1. From germline, CDR1 is MNHEY and CDR2 SVGAGI. V lost 6 bases, J lost 9 bases, and 11 bases stayed unmatched. The CDR3 consists of 14 residues. In nucleotides, the CDR3 is TGTGCCAGCAGGGCAACAGGGGGCCTCGGGAAAGCTTTCTTT. Translation: CASRATGGLGKAFF.

V is TRBV21-1 and J is TRBJ2-1; the table's D gene call, TRBD2, was not cross checked with the DNA. TRBV21-1 is a documented pseudogene. CDR3 length: 16 amino acids. CDR3 bases: TGTGCCAGCAGCAAATTTCGGGGAGGGGCCTACAATGAGCAGTTCTTC. It is translated as CASSKFRGGAYNEQFF.

This chain connects TRBV7-6 to TRBJ2-1, with 12 bases fitting TRBD2. CDR3 size: 16 residues. J lost 10 bases, V lost 2 bases, and 9 bases had no gene match. Germline loops: CDR1 SGHVS, CDR2 FNYEAQ. CDR3 in amino acids: CASSLSASGGAGEQFF. CDR3 nucleotide sequence: TGTGCCAGCAGCTTATCAGCTAGCGGGGGGGCTGGGGAGCAGTTCTTC.

This clone has only a few counts. The chain recombines TRBV2 with TRBJ1-4; perhaps TRBD1 as D (5 bases). V was clipped by 10 bases and J by 8 bases, with 14 bases between them. The length of the CDR3 is 12 residues. Germline CDR1 is SNHLY and CDR2 is FYNNEI. The CDR3 DNA follows: TGTGCCACCAAAGAGACAGTCGAAAAACTGTTTTTT. Its translation: CATKETVEKLFF.

The chain uses TRBV11-2 and TRBJ2-2, with D unresolved. The CDR3 contains 15 residues. V dropped 5 bases and J dropped 5 bases, with 15 bases sitting between them. Germline CDR1 is SGHAT and CDR2 is FQNNGV. CDR3 residues: CASSPPGARTGELFF. Here the CDR3 DNA reads TGTGCCAGCAGCCCCCCTGGCGCGAGGACCGGGGAGCTGTTTTTT.

The rearrangement uses TRBV5-1 and TRBJ1-1; 7 bases are a match to TRBD1. The germline V gene encodes CDR1 SGHRS and CDR2 YFSETQ. The CDR3 has 17 amino acids. V gave up 0 bases and J gave up 2 bases; unmatched junction bases: 10. The CDR3 is CASSLASFGTVNTEAFF. The CDR3 DNA follows: TGCGCCAGCAGCTTGGCAAGCTTCGGGACAGTAAACACTGAAGCTTTCTTT. Full variable domain (rest looked up from reference TRBV5-1 and TRBJ1-1): KAGVTQTPRYLIKTRGQQVTLSCSPISGHRSVSWYQQTPGQGLQFLFEYFSETQRNKGNFPGRFSGRQFSNSRSEMNVSTLELGDSALYLCASSLASFGTVNTEAFFGQGTRLTVV.

This sequence joins TRBV7-9 and TRBJ2-7; 8 positions agree with TRBD1. This CDR3 contains 13 residues. Germline V gene lookup returns CDR1 SEHNR and CDR2 FQNEAQ (reference sequence). The ends lost 4 bases at V and 7 bases at J; junction bases unmatched: 6. In nucleotides, the CDR3 is TGTGCCAGCAGCTCCCAGGGGGCGGGAGAGCAGTACTTC. Encoded protein: CASSSQGAGEQYF.

The chain links TRBV5-1 to TRBJ2-3, with 8 positions matching TRBD2. Germline V gene lookup returns CDR1 SGHRS and CDR2 YFSETQ. The CDR3 totals 15 residues. The V segment lost 1 base and the J segment 5 bases; nucleotides outside the gene matches: 6. The CDR3 region has the DNA TGCGCCAGCAGCTTGCGGAGCGGGGGCCTAGATACGCAGTATTTT. Its translation: CASSLRSGGLDTQYF.

The V gene is TRBV11-2, the J gene TRBJ2-1, with D possibly being TRBD1 or TRBD2 (5 bases each). The CDR3 has 12 amino acids. The V gene's germline CDR1 is SGHAT and CDR2 FQNNGV. Between the trimmed V and J ends, which lost 1 base and 9 bases, there was a span of 7 bases. CDR3 in amino acids: CASSLGGTEQFF. CDR3 bases: TGTGCCAGCAGCTTAGGAGGGACTGAGCAGTTCTTC.

This sequence joins TRBV4-1 and TRBJ2-2; possibly TRBD1 or TRBD2 for D (5 bases each). V was shortened by 4 bases and J by 0 bases, with 12 bases between the two germline ends. The CDR3 is made up of 16 amino acids. Germline loops: CDR1 MGHRA, CDR2 YSYEKL. In nucleotides, the CDR3 is TGCGCCAGCAGCCGGGACGACAGATCGAACACCGGGGAGCTGTTTTTT. This sequence encodes CASSRDDRSNTGELFF.

The J gene is TRBJ1-5, the V gene TRBV2; D perhaps matches TRBD1 (6 bases). The CDR3 runs 14 residues. V lost 7 bases and J lost 5, with 15 bases in between. Germline loops: CDR1 SNHLY, CDR2 FYNNEI. CDR3 coding DNA: TGTGCCAGCATACGGAGTAGGGGGGATCAGCCCCAGCATTTT. Amino acids: CASIRSRGDQPQHF.

This chain links TRBV6-1 with TRBJ1-5, with a tentative D call TRBD1 (5 bases). V was clipped by 0 bases and J by 0 bases, with 15 bases between them. CDR1 is MNHNS and CDR2 is SASEGT in the germline V gene. This CDR3 is built from 18 residues. The CDR3 here is CASSEARMGGTSNQPQHF. The CDR3 nucleotides read TGTGCCAGCAGTGAAGCGAGGATGGGGGGGACTAGCAATCAGCCCCAGCATTTT.

This clone occurred once. The rearrangement joins TRBV27 to TRBJ2-2, with 7 positions matching TRBD2. Looked up from germline, CDR1 is MNHEY and CDR2 is SMNVEV (reference sequence). The CDR3 contains 15 residues. V shed 3 bases and J 5 bases; nucleotides not matched to a gene: 6. The CDR3 coding sequence is TGTGCCAGCAGTTTTAGTACGGGGGGAACCGGGGAGCTGTTTTTT. This codes for CASSFSTGGTGELFF.

The chain has TRBV5-5 and TRBJ1-2; D gene unclear. The germline V gene has CDR1 SGHKS and CDR2 YYEKEE (reference sequence). The germline V and J ends were trimmed by 4 bases and 7 bases, with 17 bases remaining between them. CDR3 length equals 14 residues. The CDR3 loop reads CASSPDTGDGGYTF. CDR3 sequence (DNA): TGTGCCAGCAGCCCCGACACGGGAGACGGTGGCTACACCTTC. Based on the CDR3 plus reference TRBV5-5 and TRBJ1-2, the full variable domain is DAGVTQSPTHLIKTRGQQVTLRCSPISGHKSVSWYQQVLGQGPQFIFQYYEKEERGRGNFPDRFSARQFPNYSSELNVNALLLGDSALYLCASSPDTGDGGYTFGSGTRLTVV.